This record covers a single TCR beta chain. Its cognate antigen is unknown. The record originates from a study of long-term antiretroviral therapy in people with HIV. Notes on the study in general: Records did not include ART adherence, viral resistance or therapy changes. Post-ART samples showed increased diversity that remained below transplant donor control levels.

This was the immunoSEQ v3.0 assay at survey level. Some clones are missing from TCRdb's copy, which holds only in-frame ones; the method was immunoSEQ multiplex PCR. The profile shows under 30,000 clones, about nine tenths of them singletons. Between the trimmed V and J ends, which lost 2 bases and 1 base, there was a span of 17 bases. CDR1 and CDR2 from the germline V gene are MDHEN and SYDVKM. The CDR3 runs 17 residues. Every single participant having HIV got treatment inside the United States. The sample was unsorted PBMCs, taken about 5 years before starting antiretroviral therapy. The rearrangement uses TRBV28 and TRBJ2-5; possible D gene TRBD2, 5 bases. The source of this sequence is a man aged 50-59 years with HIV. The CDR3, as DNA: TGTGCCAGCAGTTTAACTGACCCATTAGCGTCCCAAGAGACCCAGTACTTC. Protein product: CASSLTDPLASQETQYF.